Presented here are 23 T cell receptor beta chains from one specimen sequenced in a study of blood T cells in healthy people across ages. The authors ran a second PCR of about 6 to 11 cycles using a sample-barcoded 5' primer and a J-beta primer mix. Via MiXCR, TCRdb re-called the 5' RACE reads, giving one row per CDR3 protein. The data show hundreds of thousands of distinct CDR3 sequences, 35% to 50% seen once. The sequenced material came from blood. The receptors were sampled from an older man in good health.

This clonotype was recorded once. This chain connects TRBV3-1 to TRBJ2-3; 10 bases map to TRBD2. This CDR3 spans 18 amino acids. The germline gives CDR1 LGHDT, CDR2 YNNKEL (reference sequence). Trimming took 0 bases from V and 4 from J; bases not matched to a gene: 10. The CDR3 bases are TGTGCCAGCAGCCAAGATTGGGCTAGCGGGGGCATGGCAGATACGCAGTATTTT. This translates into CASSQDWASGGMADTQYF.

This clonotype came up once. The chain couples TRBV9 to TRBJ2-3; TRBD2 is a possible D gene (7 bases). CDR3 size: 19 residues. Germline loops: CDR1 SGDLS, CDR2 YYNGEE. V gave up 4 bases and J gave up 1 base, with 25 bases separating them. CDR3 nucleotide sequence: TGTGCCAGCAGCCCTCGATCGGCTGGCGGGCGGGGGCGCACAGATACGCAGTATTTT. Translating it yields CASSPRSAGGRGRTDTQYF.

This rearrangement joins TRBV2 to TRBJ2-1; 10 bases align to TRBD2. The CDR3 runs 15 residues. Germline V CDR1 and CDR2: SNHLY, FYNNEI. V shed 2 bases and J 10 bases; nucleotides not matched to a gene: 8. As DNA, the CDR3 is TGTGCCAGCAGTGAAAGGCTAGCGGGGGTAAGCGAGCAGTTCTTC. Translation gives CASSERLAGVSEQFF. The full variable domain, its missing parts supplied by reference TRBV2 and TRBJ2-1, is EPEVTQTPSHQVTQMGQEVILRCVPISNHLYFYWYRQILGQKVEFLVSFYNNEISEKSEIFDDQFSVERPDGSNFTLKIRSTKLEDSAMYFCASSERLAGVSEQFFGPGTRLTVL.

With regard to this clonotype: This clone may be a read error of a much larger clone one base away. The rearrangement uses TRBV4-2 and TRBJ1-5; the D gene is possibly TRBD1 (5 bases). The germline gives CDR1 LGHNA, CDR2 YNFKEQ. This CDR3 has 16 amino acids. The CDR3 here is CAGSQITGLPNQPQHF. DNA of the CDR3: TGTGCCGGCAGCCAGATAACAGGATTGCCTAATCAGCCCCAGCATTTT.

V gene TRBV7-3 combines with J gene TRBJ2-1; 11 bases match TRBD2. This CDR3 is built from 15 residues. In germline, CDR1 is SGHTA, CDR2 FQGTGA. With V trimmed by 2 bases and J by 9 bases, 6 bases remained unmatched. CDR3 sequence reads: CASSLLAGGRGEQFF. CDR3 nucleotides: TGTGCCAGCAGCTTACTAGCGGGAGGTAGAGGTGAGCAGTTCTTC.

This chain uses TRBV15 with TRBJ1-2, with D possibly TRBD1 on 5 matching bases. The CDR3 totals 15 residues. Germline lookup yields CDR1 LNHNV and CDR2 YYDKDF (reference sequence). Trimming took 0 bases from V and 8 from J, leaving 16 bases between them. The CDR3 bases are TGTGCCACCAGCAGAGATTTCGGGGCCCTATTGGGCTACACCTTC. The encoded protein is CATSRDFGALLGYTF.

This clonotype was seen only a few times. This rearrangement joins TRBV15 to TRBJ2-4; possible D gene TRBD1, 5 bases. The J call may be in error: the DNA end matches TRBJ2-5 better. Germline CDR1 is LNHNV and CDR2 is YYDKDF (reference sequence). The CDR3 length is 14 residues. The CDR3 protein is CATSRSSPRATQYF. In nucleotides, the CDR3 is TGTGCCACCAGCAGATCCTCTCCCAGGGCGACCCAGTACTTC.

In this sample, this clonotype turned up a few times. V is TRBV5-1 and J is TRBJ2-5; 7 nucleotides align to TRBD1. J lost 1 base, V lost 6 bases, and 9 bases had no gene match. This CDR3 contains 15 residues. Germline V CDR1 and CDR2: SGHRS, YFSETQ. CDR3 amino acids: CASTRQGSFQETQYF. In DNA form, the CDR3 reads TGCGCCAGCACGCGACAGGGTTCCTTCCAAGAGACCCAGTACTTC.

V gene TRBV12-3 or TRBV12-4 combines with J gene TRBJ2-5; either TRBD1 or TRBD2 may supply D (5 bases each). V was shortened by 2 bases and J by 13 bases, with 20 bases between the two germline ends. The CDR3 runs to 14 residues. The CDR3 DNA reads as TGTGCCAGCAGTTTAAGGGGTGGGGGAGAGTATCCGTACTTC. Translation gives CASSLRGGGEYPYF.

V and J are TRBV18 and TRBJ1-6, with 10 bases aligning to TRBD1. Germline CDR1 reads KGHSH; CDR2 reads LQKENI. The CDR3 consists of 15 residues. V dropped 3 bases and J dropped 7; count of bases not matched to a gene: 3. The CDR3 nucleotides read TGTGCCAGCTCACCGACAGGGGGCGAAAATTCACCCCTCCACTTT. Its translation: CASSPTGGENSPLHF.

The genes are TRBV7-2 and TRBJ2-5; tentatively, D is TRBD2 (5 bases). V lost 5 bases and J lost 0, with 16 bases in between. Germline CDR1 and CDR2: SGHTA and FQGNSA. There are 16 residues in the CDR3. CDR3 bases: TGTGCCAGCAGCCCCCCTCAGCGGAGTAACCAAGAGACCCAGTACTTC. Its translation: CASSPPQRSNQETQYF.

This clonotype was counted a single time. Mismatch with germline at one junction end may stem from a read error. CDR3: CAGSYGGSNQPQHF. DNA for the CDR3: TGTGCCGGCAGTTACGGGGGTAGCAATCAGCCCCAGCATTTT. This chain links TRBV6-2 or TRBV6-3 with TRBJ1-5; D may be TRBD1 (5 bases). The CDR3 length is 14 residues. The germline CDR1 and CDR2 sequences are MNHEY and SVGEGT.

This CDR3 reads CASSYSNRGRFYGYTF. CDR3 sequence (DNA): TGTGCCAGCAGTTACTCGAACAGGGGGCGCTTCTATGGCTACACCTTC. The gene calls are TRBV6-5 and TRBJ1-2; 9 bases fit TRBD1. Trimming at V came to 0 bases and at J to 4 bases, leaving 6 bases not matched to a gene. The CDR3 loop spans 16 amino acids. The germline V gene encodes CDR1 MNHEY and CDR2 SVGAGI.

The genes are TRBV9 and TRBJ2-7, with TRBD1 identical over 9 bases. The assigned J gene may be wrong: the sequence end matches TRBJ2-5 better. Germline loops: CDR1 SGDLS, CDR2 YYNGEE. The CDR3 has 14 amino acids. In nucleotides, the CDR3 is TGTGCCAGCAGCGTGGGACAGGGTTCAGAGACCCAGTACTTC. Amino acids: CASSVGQGSETQYF.

Turning to this clonotype: One end of the junction does not line up with germline, which may come from a read error. The chain has TRBV10-1 and TRBJ2-3; TRBD2 might be the D (5 bases). This CDR3 has 15 amino acids. CDR1 and CDR2 (germline): WNHNN, SYGVQD (reference sequence). CDR3 loop: CVSSERILSTDTQYF. CDR3 bases: TGCGTCAGCAGTGAGCGGATATTGAGCACAGATACGCAGTATTTT.

CDR3 residues: CSAVAGGRETQYF. The CDR3 region has the DNA TGCAGTGCGGTAGCGGGCGGTAGAGAGACCCAGTACTTC. This chain joins TRBV20-1 and TRBJ2-5; 7 nucleotides agree with TRBD2. The germline V gene encodes CDR1 DFQATT and CDR2 SNEGSKA (reference sequence). V was clipped by 6 bases and J by 4 bases; unmatched bases: 8. The CDR3 consists of 13 residues.

This clonotype was seen only a few times. The chain employs TRBV10-3 and TRBJ2-3; 15 bases match TRBD2. The V segment lost 2 bases and the J segment 6 bases; nucleotides outside the gene matches: 6. The length of the CDR3 is 17 residues. Per the germline V gene, CDR1 is ENHRY and CDR2 is SYGVKD. This CDR3 reads CAISEPGLAGGWDTQYF. For the CDR3, the DNA is TGTGCCATCAGTGAGCCCGGACTAGCGGGAGGGTGGGATACGCAGTATTTT.

This clonotype was recorded a few times. The chain joins TRBV20-1 to TRBJ2-4, with D possibly TRBD1 on 5 matching bases. CDR1 is DFQATT and CDR2 is SNEGSKA in the germline V gene (reference sequence). This CDR3 contains 15 residues. V dropped 3 bases and J dropped 1 base, with 13 bases sitting between them. CDR3 amino acids: CSARVGRAAKNIQYF. The CDR3 coding sequence is TGCAGTGCTAGGGTTGGCAGGGCGGCCAAAAACATTCAGTACTTC.

This clonotype came up once. The rearrangement uses TRBV28 and TRBJ1-2; TRBD1 is a possible D gene (6 bases). Trimming stripped 6 bases from V and 5 bases from J, with 10 bases between. Germline V gene lookup returns CDR1 MDHEN and CDR2 SYDVKM. The CDR3 consists of 12 residues. The DNA for the CDR3 is TGTGCCAGCAGGACAGGAGTATATGGCTACACCTTC. It specifies CASRTGVYGYTF.

The chain recombines TRBV6-6 with TRBJ1-5; D uncertain. CDR1 and CDR2 (germline): MNHNY, SVGAGI (reference sequence). There are 14 residues in the CDR3. V shed 2 bases and J shed 6 bases, with 11 bases lying between them. As DNA, the CDR3 is TGTGCCAGCAGTTACGGGGAGGGCTCTCAGCCCCAGCATTTT. This gives the protein CASSYGEGSQPQHF.

The J gene is TRBJ1-6, the V gene TRBV2; 9 bases are shared with TRBD1. V trimming: 4 bases; J trimming: 9 bases; junction bases outside the gene matches: 7. Germline V gene data show CDR1 as SNHLY and CDR2 as FYNNEI. The CDR3 totals 15 residues. Here the CDR3 reads CASSGDRGAGSPLHF. The CDR3 DNA reads as TGTGCCAGCAGTGGCGACAGGGGGGCCGGTTCACCCCTCCACTTT.

The count of this clonotype is one. This chain uses TRBV7-9 with TRBJ2-5; D assignment may be TRBD1 or TRBD2 (6 bases each). The CDR3 consists of 19 residues. Germline-derived CDR1 and CDR2 are SEHNR and FQNEAQ (reference sequence). V lost 8 bases to trimming and J lost 2 bases, with 30 bases between them. The CDR3 DNA follows: TGTGCCAGCTTCTTGCGGGATGGAGGGCCGGGGGCAAAACAAGAGACCCAGTACTTC. This encodes CASFLRDGGPGAKQETQYF.

There are a few counts of this clonotype. The V and J genes are TRBV10-3 and TRBJ2-7, with D perhaps matching TRBD1 (7 bases). The V end was cut by 3 bases, the J end by 4 bases, with 13 bases between. The CDR3 is made up of 14 amino acids. The germline gives CDR1 ENHRY, CDR2 SYGVKD. CDR3 protein: CAISEGGGGYEQYF. The CDR3 nucleotides are TGTGCCATCAGTGAAGGAGGGGGCGGTTACGAGCAGTACTTC.